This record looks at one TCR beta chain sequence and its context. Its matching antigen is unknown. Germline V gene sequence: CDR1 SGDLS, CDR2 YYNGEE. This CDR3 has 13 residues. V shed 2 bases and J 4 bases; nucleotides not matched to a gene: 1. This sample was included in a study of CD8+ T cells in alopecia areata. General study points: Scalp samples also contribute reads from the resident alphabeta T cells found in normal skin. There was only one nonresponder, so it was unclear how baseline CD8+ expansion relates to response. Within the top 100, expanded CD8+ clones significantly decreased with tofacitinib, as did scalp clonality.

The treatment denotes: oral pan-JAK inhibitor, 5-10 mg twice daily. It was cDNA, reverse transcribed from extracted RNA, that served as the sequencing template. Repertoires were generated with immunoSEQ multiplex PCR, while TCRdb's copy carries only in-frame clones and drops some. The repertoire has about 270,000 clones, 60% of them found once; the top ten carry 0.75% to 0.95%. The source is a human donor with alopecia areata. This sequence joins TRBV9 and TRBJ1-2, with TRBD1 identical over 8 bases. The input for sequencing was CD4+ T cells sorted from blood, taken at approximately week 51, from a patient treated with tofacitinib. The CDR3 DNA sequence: TGTGCCAGCAGCGTCCAGGGGGCCTATGGCTACACCTTC. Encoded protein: CASSVQGAYGYTF.